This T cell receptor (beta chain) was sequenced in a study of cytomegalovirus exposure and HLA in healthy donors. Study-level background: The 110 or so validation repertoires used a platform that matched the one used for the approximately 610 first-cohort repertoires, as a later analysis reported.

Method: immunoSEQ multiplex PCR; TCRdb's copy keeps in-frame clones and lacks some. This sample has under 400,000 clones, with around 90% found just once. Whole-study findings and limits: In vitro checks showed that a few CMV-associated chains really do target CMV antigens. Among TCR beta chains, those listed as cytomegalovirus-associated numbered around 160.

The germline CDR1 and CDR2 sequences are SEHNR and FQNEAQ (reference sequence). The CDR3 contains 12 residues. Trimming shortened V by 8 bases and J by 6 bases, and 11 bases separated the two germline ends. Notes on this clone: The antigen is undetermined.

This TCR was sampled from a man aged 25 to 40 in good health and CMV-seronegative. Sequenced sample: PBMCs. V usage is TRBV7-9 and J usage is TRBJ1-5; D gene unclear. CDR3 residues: CASSLESQPQHF. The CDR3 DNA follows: TGTGCCAGCTCTTTAGAGAGTCAGCCCCAGCATTTT.